The 24 T cell receptor beta chains given below trace back to one sample, sequenced in a study of blood T cell repertoires in COVID-19. Only in-frame clones appear in the TCRdb table, and some are missing; sequencing was by immunoSEQ multiplex PCR. The data show 2,500 to 3,500 clones, 80% to 90% seen once. Sequencing used peripheral blood. Every receptor here comes from a human donor with active COVID-19. The donor label of this sample is uncertain.

The chain has TRBV6-2 or TRBV6-3 and TRBJ2-7; 7 bases are shared with TRBD1. V lost 0 bases and J lost 1; bases outside the gene matches: 3. This CDR3 spans 15 amino acids. Germline CDR1 MNHEY, CDR2 SVGEGT. CDR3 in DNA: TGTGCCAGCAGTTACTCTATACAGGGGTCCTACGAGCAGTACGTC. It specifies CASSYSIQGSYEQYV.

The chain joins TRBV3-1 (or the pseudogene TRBV3-2) to TRBJ2-2, with 8 nucleotides matching TRBD2. The CDR3 totals 15 residues. CDR1 LGHDT and CDR2 YNNKEL come from the germline V gene (reference sequence). Unmatched junction bases numbered 9, after V lost 5 bases and J lost 7 bases. The CDR3 sequence: CASSSRAGAGGELFF. The CDR3 bases are TGTGCCAGCAGCTCCCGAGCGGGGGCCGGCGGGGAGCTGTTTTTT.

The V and J genes are TRBV9 and TRBJ2-3; a possible D gene is TRBD2 (8 bases). Between the trimmed V and J ends, which lost 3 bases and 6 bases, there was a span of 23 bases. CDR1 is SGDLS, CDR2 YYNGEE, per germline. CDR3 size: 17 residues. The CDR3 DNA sequence: TGTGCCAGCAGCGGAGGGGGCGGGGGGCCCACCGGGGATACGCAGTATTTT. Residues: CASSGGGGGPTGDTQYF. Full variable domain (missing parts from reference TRBV9 and TRBJ2-3): DSGVTQTPKHLITATGQRVTLRCSPRSGDLSVYWYQQSLDQGLQFLIQYYNGEERAKGNILERFSAQQFPDLHSELNLSSLELGDSALYFCASSGGGGGPTGDTQYFGPGTRLTVL.

The chain carries TRBV6-1 and TRBJ2-1, with 11 bases aligning to TRBD2. V was pared by 2 bases and J by 3 bases, with 0 bases of the junction left unmatched. Germline-derived CDR1 and CDR2 are MNHNS and SASEGT. The CDR3 contains 15 residues. The CDR3 region is CASSELAGGYNEQFF. The CDR3 bases are TGTGCCAGCAGTGAACTAGCGGGGGGCTACAATGAGCAGTTCTTC.

The chain is built from TRBV6-5 and TRBJ2-5, with a weak D call TRBD1 (5 bases). CDR3 size: 15 residues. V lost 8 bases and J lost 0, with 16 bases in between. Germline V lookup: CDR1 MNHEY, CDR2 SVGAGI. For the CDR3, the DNA is TGTGCCAGCCACTCGACAGAACAGTACCAAGAGACCCAGTACTTC. Translating gives CASHSTEQYQETQYF.

This clone was observed once. The chain joins TRBV4-1 to TRBJ2-1; TRBD2 aligns across 9 bases. V shed 5 bases and J 4 bases; nucleotides not matched to a gene: 9. Germline V gives CDR1 MGHRA, CDR2 YSYEKL. The CDR3 is 16 residues long. CDR3 bases: TGCGCCAGCAGCTTCCTAGCGGGACCGAATTACAATGAGCAGTTCTTC. Its protein product is CASSFLAGPNYNEQFF.

The CDR3 DNA sequence: TGCGCCAGCAGGCGCGCCGGGGAAAAACTGTTTTTT. Translated: CASRRAGEKLFF. The rearrangement joins TRBV5-1 to TRBJ1-4, with D unresolved. This CDR3 is 12 amino acids long. V shed 5 bases and J shed 8 bases, with 10 bases lying between them. Germline CDR1 reads SGHRS; CDR2 reads YFSETQ.

This sequence joins TRBV6-5 and TRBJ1-1; TRBD1 matches at 7 bases. The germline gives CDR1 MNHEY, CDR2 SVGAGI. CDR3 size: 15 residues. The J segment lost 3 bases and the V segment lost 5 bases, leaving 9 bases of the junction unmatched. The CDR3 sequence: CASSRRGGTDTEAFF. The DNA for the CDR3 is TGTGCCAGCAGTAGACGAGGGGGCACGGACACTGAAGCTTTCTTT.

CDR3 nucleotides: TGTGCCAGCAGCTTGGGGGACACGTACAATGAGCAGTTCTTC. This translates into CASSLGDTYNEQFF. The V call is TRBV5-4, the J call TRBJ2-1, with D possibly being TRBD1 (6 bases). CDR3 length: 14 residues. V was shortened by 0 bases and J by 4 bases, with 8 bases between the two germline ends. Germline CDR1 and CDR2: SGHNT and YYREEE (reference sequence).

The V call is TRBV5-1, the J call TRBJ2-7, with D possibly matching TRBD1 (5 bases). The V gene's germline CDR1 is SGHRS and CDR2 YFSETQ. The V gene lost 4 bases and the J gene lost 4 bases, with 15 bases spanning the gap. CDR3 length: 14 amino acids. In nucleotides, the CDR3 is TGCGCCAGCAGCCCCTTGATCCAGGGATACGAGCAGTACTTC. It specifies CASSPLIQGYEQYF.

This rearrangement joins TRBV7-2 to TRBJ2-1; 13 positions agree with TRBD2. CDR1 and CDR2 (germline): SGHTA, FQGNSA. The CDR3 is 14 residues long. The ends lost 8 bases at V and 10 bases at J; junction bases unmatched: 8. The CDR3 sequence: CASFPGLAGREQFF. As DNA, the CDR3 is TGTGCCAGCTTTCCGGGACTAGCGGGACGAGAGCAGTTCTTC.

The chain has TRBV19 and TRBJ2-3, with D possibly TRBD2 on 6 matching bases. This CDR3 has 13 residues. The germline gives CDR1 LNHDA, CDR2 SQIVND (reference sequence). Trimming stripped 8 bases from V and 2 bases from J, with 11 bases between. The CDR3 bases are TGTGCCAGTCGCGGGACGGCCACAGATACGCAGTATTTT. This sequence encodes CASRGTATDTQYF. Filled out from reference TRBV19 and TRBJ2-3, the complete variable domain reads DGGITQSPKYLFRKEGQNVTLSCEQNLNHDAMYWYRQDPGQGLRLIYYSQIVNDFQKGDIAEGYSVSREKKESFPLTVTSAQKNPTAFYLCASRGTATDTQYFGPGTRLTVL.

The chain recombines TRBV6-5 with TRBJ1-2, with TRBD1 as a possible D gene (5 bases). This CDR3 has 15 amino acids. The V gene's germline CDR1 is MNHEY and CDR2 SVGAGI. V dropped 4 bases and J dropped 3 bases, with 15 bases sitting between them. This chain's CDR3 is CASSFGEGLDYGYTF. The CDR3 DNA reads TGTGCCAGCAGTTTTGGGGAGGGGCTCGACTATGGCTACACCTTC.

The V call is TRBV6-5, the J call TRBJ1-1; D is perhaps TRBD1 (6 bases). The CDR3 runs to 12 residues. Trimming removed 6 bases at V and 5 bases at J, with 10 bases between. Germline values: CDR1 MNHEY, CDR2 SVGAGI. The CDR3 DNA reads as TGTGCCAGCAGAAGGGGGGGGACTGAAGCTTTCTTT. It is translated as CASRRGGTEAFF.

This clone was observed a single time. The V call is TRBV5-6, the J call TRBJ2-5, with D maybe TRBD1 (6 bases). Trimming pared 0 bases from V and 0 bases from J, leaving 9 bases between. Germline V gene lookup returns CDR1 SGHDT and CDR2 YYEEEE. This CDR3 has 15 residues. CDR3: CASSLGTAYQETQYF. CDR3 bases: TGTGCCAGCAGCTTGGGGACAGCTTACCAAGAGACCCAGTACTTC.

The chain joins TRBV3-1 (or the pseudogene TRBV3-2) to TRBJ2-7, with 8 bases identical to TRBD2. The germline gives CDR1 LGHDT, CDR2 YNNKEL (reference sequence). The CDR3 extends over 15 amino acids. J gave up 4 bases and V 0 bases, and 5 bases lay outside the gene matches. The CDR3 protein is CASSQDRAGVYEQYF. In nucleotides, the CDR3 is TGTGCCAGCAGCCAAGATCGAGCGGGGGTGTACGAGCAGTACTTC.

The chain couples TRBV5-1 to TRBJ2-1; TRBD1 matches 11 bases. CDR3 size: 19 residues. CDR1 is SGHRS, CDR2 YFSETQ, per germline. The V segment lost 4 bases and the J segment 3 bases; nucleotides outside the gene matches: 15. DNA for the CDR3: TGCGCCAGCAGCACCCCCGGGACAGGGGGTGATCGGGGCTACAATGAGCAGTTCTTC. Translation: CASSTPGTGGDRGYNEQFF. Variable domain in full (rest from reference TRBV5-1 and TRBJ2-1): KAGVTQTPRYLIKTRGQQVTLSCSPISGHRSVSWYQQTPGQGLQFLFEYFSETQRNKGNFPGRFSGRQFSNSRSEMNVSTLELGDSALYLCASSTPGTGGDRGYNEQFFGPGTRLTVL.

The V gene is TRBV7-8, the J gene TRBJ2-3, with D hard to call. Germline CDR1 reads SGHVS; CDR2 reads FQNEAQ. V was trimmed by 5 bases and J by 2 bases, leaving 14 bases between them. The CDR3 loop spans 15 amino acids. Here the CDR3 reads CASSPETHFTDTQYF. The CDR3 DNA reads TGTGCCAGCAGCCCTGAGACACACTTCACAGATACGCAGTATTTT.

V gene TRBV5-1 combines with J gene TRBJ1-1; 7 bases match TRBD1. Germline values: CDR1 SGHRS, CDR2 YFSETQ. Trimming cost V 3 bases and J 5 bases; bases outside gene matches: 4. The CDR3 covers 13 residues. The CDR3 sequence: CASSSRQGTEAFF. CDR3 in DNA: TGCGCCAGCAGCTCCAGACAGGGAACTGAAGCTTTCTTT.

The genes are TRBV4-3 and TRBJ1-1; D not certain. Germline V CDR1 and CDR2: LGHNA, YSLEER. This CDR3 has 15 amino acids. Trimming left V 0 bases short and J 0 bases short, with 8 bases between. The CDR3 DNA is TGCGCCAGCAGCCAAGAGCCGGTCATGAACACTGAAGCTTTCTTT. As protein: CASSQEPVMNTEAFF.

This chain connects TRBV4-2 to TRBJ2-2, with 9 positions matching TRBD2. In germline, CDR1 is LGHNA, CDR2 YNFKEQ. CDR3 length equals 18 residues. Losses at the gene ends were 7 bases for V and 0 bases for J; bases not matched to a gene: 12. The CDR3 is CASTLTESGRTNTGELFF. The CDR3 DNA reads as TGTGCCAGCACCCTTACGGAGAGCGGGAGGACGAACACCGGGGAGCTGTTTTTT.

The chain combines TRBV5-1 with TRBJ2-3; tentatively, D is TRBD2 (5 bases). V shed 1 base and J shed 1 base, with 13 bases lying between them. Germline assignment: CDR1 SGHRS and CDR2 YFSETQ. The CDR3 runs 16 residues. The CDR3 reads CASSLLLRRGTDTQYF. The CDR3 DNA reads as TGCGCCAGCAGCTTGTTACTGCGGCGGGGCACAGATACGCAGTATTTT.

The chain couples TRBV6-1 to TRBJ2-7; 12 nucleotides align to TRBD1. With V trimmed by 4 bases and J by 0 bases, 4 bases remained unmatched. CDR3 length equals 16 residues. Germline CDR1 MNHNS, CDR2 SASEGT. The CDR3 DNA sequence: TGTGCCAGCAGTGGGGGACAGGGGGCGAGCTCCTACGAGCAGTACTTC. Translation gives CASSGGQGASSYEQYF.

This chain joins TRBV6-5 and TRBJ1-6, with D possibly matching TRBD1 (5 bases). Germline V gene data show CDR1 as MNHEY and CDR2 as SVGAGI. The V gene lost 7 bases and the J gene lost 11 bases, with 15 bases spanning the gap. CDR3 length equals 13 residues. The DNA of the CDR3 is TGTGCCAGCACAAACAACGGGGGGACACCCCTCCACTTT. Translating it yields CASTNNGGTPLHF.